The 27 T cell receptor beta chains reported below all come from one sample, sequenced in a study of blood T cell repertoires in COVID-19. Sequenced by immunoSEQ multiplex PCR; TCRdb stores in-frame clones only, minus some. The sample gives around 500,000 clones, roughly 88% of which show up once; approximately 1.8% is in the top ten. Sequencing was performed on PBMCs or T cells enriched from blood (not recorded which). The receptor source for this set is a woman in her 40s who had recovered from COVID-19.

The chain joins TRBV5-5 to TRBJ2-2; 7 nucleotides match TRBD1. With 9 bases clipped from V and 2 bases from J, the junction kept 7 bases outside the gene matches. This CDR3 comprises 14 residues. Germline values: CDR1 SGHKS, CDR2 YYEKEE (reference sequence). The CDR3 sequence is CATTDRVNTGELFF. CDR3 DNA sequence: TGTGCCACCACAGACAGGGTCAACACCGGGGAGCTGTTTTTT.

This chain links TRBV11-2 with TRBJ2-7; the match to TRBD2 covers 9 bases. CDR3 size: 16 residues. Looked up from germline, CDR1 is SGHAT and CDR2 is FQNNGV. Trimming took 5 bases from V and 3 from J; bases not matched to a gene: 11. The CDR3 DNA reads as TGTGCCAGCAGCCCCCGGACTAGCGAGAGTTACTACGAGCAGTACTTC. It specifies CASSPRTSESYYEQYF.

The count of this clone is one. The CDR3 region is CASSPRTGGTEKLFF. DNA for the CDR3: TGTGCCAGCAGCCCGCGGACAGGGGGGACTGAAAAACTGTTTTTT. This rearrangement joins TRBV7-2 to TRBJ1-4, with TRBD1 matching 10 bases. Germline V gene lookup returns CDR1 SGHTA and CDR2 FQGNSA. This CDR3 comprises 15 residues. V dropped 5 bases and J dropped 7; count of bases not matched to a gene: 7.

The chain has TRBV2 and TRBJ2-1, with a possible D match to TRBD2 (6 bases). V was cut by 6 bases and J by 6 bases, with 18 bases left in between. The germline V gene has CDR1 SNHLY and CDR2 FYNNEI. The CDR3 runs to 15 residues. This chain's CDR3 is CASSAVEEGRNEQFF. CDR3 DNA sequence: TGTGCCAGCAGCGCAGTTGAGGAGGGGCGCAATGAGCAGTTCTTC.

This clone has just one count. The chain uses TRBV7-2 and TRBJ2-7; 7 nucleotides line up with TRBD1. The CDR3 is made up of 15 amino acids. CDR1 is SGHTA and CDR2 is FQGNSA in the germline V gene. V lost 1 base to trimming and J lost 3 bases; unmatched junction nucleotides: 6. Here the CDR3 reads CASSLDAWDSYEQYF. The CDR3 coding sequence is TGTGCCAGCAGCTTAGACGCCTGGGACAGCTACGAGCAGTACTTC.

There are a few counts of this clone. The chain employs TRBV4-1 and TRBJ2-7; the match to TRBD2 covers 10 bases. The ends lost 1 base at V and 3 bases at J; junction bases unmatched: 3. Per germline, CDR1 MGHRA and CDR2 YSYEKL. CDR3 length: 15 amino acids. The CDR3 loop reads CASSQAASGSYEQYF. The CDR3 DNA reads TGCGCCAGCAGCCAAGCGGCTAGCGGGAGCTACGAGCAGTACTTC.

In its sample, this clone was seen once. This sequence joins TRBV19 and TRBJ2-7, with D possibly matching TRBD2 (5 bases). V shed 5 bases and J shed 0 bases, with 26 bases lying between them. The germline V gene has CDR1 LNHDA and CDR2 SQIVND (reference sequence). This CDR3 contains 19 residues. The chain's CDR3 is CASSQVPGGGRGNSYEQYF. The CDR3 nucleotides read TGTGCCAGTAGTCAGGTCCCAGGCGGCGGCCGGGGAAACTCCTACGAGCAGTACTTC.

The rearrangement joins TRBV4-3 to TRBJ2-2; 8 nucleotides agree with TRBD1. CDR3 size: 16 residues. V dropped 3 bases and J dropped 0; count of bases not matched to a gene: 3. Germline assignment: CDR1 LGHNA and CDR2 YSLEER. The CDR3 coding sequence is TGCGCCAGCAGCCAGAACAGGGGGGCGAACACCGGGGAGCTGTTTTTT. This encodes CASSQNRGANTGELFF.

V gene TRBV5-4 combines with J gene TRBJ2-1; 9 positions match TRBD2. The ends lost 4 bases at V and 7 bases at J; junction bases unmatched: 12. Germline CDR1 reads SGHNT; CDR2 reads YYREEE (reference sequence). The CDR3 covers 16 residues. CDR3 in DNA: TGTGCCAGCAGCCCCAAGCGGGAGGCCCCTAGGAATGAGCAGTTCTTC. As protein: CASSPKREAPRNEQFF.

In this sample, this clone turned up once. V gene TRBV29-1 combines with J gene TRBJ1-1; a possible D gene is TRBD1 (6 bases). Germline values: CDR1 SQVTM, CDR2 ANQGSEA. Trimming cost V 6 bases and J 1 base, with 12 bases left between them. The CDR3 consists of 13 residues. CDR3 bases: TGCAGCGTCATACAGGGACCGAACACTGAAGCTTTCTTT. It codes for CSVIQGPNTEAFF.

The CDR3 region has the DNA TGCGCCAGCAGCCAAGATCTGTTCGAGAGCTCCTATAATTCACCCCTCCACTTT. Its translation: CASSQDLFESSYNSPLHF. V usage is TRBV4-3 and J usage is TRBJ1-6; D call uncertain. V shed 0 bases and J shed 0 bases, with 12 bases lying between them. From germline, CDR1 is LGHNA and CDR2 YSLEER. This CDR3 is built from 18 residues.

V and J are TRBV16 and TRBJ2-7; 7 bases fit TRBD1. Germline CDR1 reads KGHSY; CDR2 reads FQNENV. J was trimmed by 3 bases and V by 4 bases; bases with no gene match: 6. The CDR3 runs to 14 residues. CDR3 in amino acids: CASSPLTGNYEQYF. The CDR3 coding sequence is TGTGCCAGCAGCCCGTTGACAGGGAACTACGAGCAGTACTTC.

The chain is built from TRBV4-3 and TRBJ2-7; 7 bases align to TRBD2. Germline V gives CDR1 LGHNA, CDR2 YSLEER. The CDR3 contains 14 residues. The V and J ends lost 4 bases and 0 bases, in that order; junction bases with no gene match: 3. The chain's CDR3 is CASSLASGSYEQYF. DNA for the CDR3: TGCGCCAGCAGCCTCGCTAGCGGCTCCTACGAGCAGTACTTC.

The rearrangement uses TRBV6-4 and TRBJ1-1; possibly TRBD1 for D (6 bases). The germline V gene has CDR1 MRHNA and CDR2 SNTAGT. Trimming cost V 0 bases and J 6 bases, with 20 bases left between them. The CDR3 covers 17 residues. The CDR3 reads CASSDSRRGGVVSEAFF. The CDR3 nucleotides read TGTGCCAGCAGTGACTCGCGTAGGGGGGGTGTCGTTTCTGAAGCTTTCTTT.

The chain recombines TRBV2 with TRBJ2-7, with TRBD1 identical over 11 bases. J was trimmed by 5 bases and V by 9 bases; bases with no gene match: 15. The length of the CDR3 is 16 residues. Germline assignment: CDR1 SNHLY and CDR2 FYNNEI. CDR3 in amino acids: CASKTGTGGYTHEQYF. The CDR3 DNA sequence: TGTGCCAGTAAAACCGGGACAGGGGGTTACACGCACGAGCAGTACTTC.

The V gene is TRBV7-2, the J gene TRBJ2-1; D gene unclear. Trimming removed 5 bases at V and 0 bases at J, with 14 bases between. The CDR3 spans 16 residues. CDR1 and CDR2 from the germline V gene are SGHTA and FQGNSA. CDR3 sequence reads: CASSGAIPRSYNEQFF. CDR3 bases: TGTGCCAGCAGCGGTGCTATACCCCGCTCCTACAATGAGCAGTTCTTC.

This chain uses TRBV27 with TRBJ1-3; the D gene is possibly TRBD1 (6 bases). Germline loops: CDR1 MNHEY, CDR2 SMNVEV (reference sequence). Trimming left V 2 bases short and J 2 bases short, with 10 bases between. CDR3 length equals 15 residues. CDR3 in amino acids: CASSLNGQTGNTIYF. Written as DNA, the CDR3 is TGTGCCAGCAGTTTAAACGGACAGACTGGAAACACCATATATTTT.

This rearrangement joins TRBV2 to TRBJ1-6; D uncertain. Per the germline V gene, CDR1 is SNHLY and CDR2 is FYNNEI. V was trimmed by 4 bases and J by 0 bases, leaving 7 bases between them. This CDR3 spans 15 amino acids. In DNA form, the CDR3 reads TGTGCCAGCAGTGTCGAGAACTCCTATAATTCACCCCTCCACTTT. Amino acid sequence: CASSVENSYNSPLHF.

The chain has TRBV10-1 and TRBJ1-4; a weak D match, TRBD1 (5 bases). The germline V gene has CDR1 WNHNN and CDR2 SYGVQD (reference sequence). The CDR3 has 15 residues. The germline V and J ends were trimmed by 0 bases and 1 base, with 6 bases remaining between them. CDR3 coding DNA: TGCGCCAGCAGTGAGTCGCAGGGAACTAATGAAAAACTGTTTTTT. Translation gives CASSESQGTNEKLFF.

The gene calls are TRBV23-1 and TRBJ1-6; 8 nucleotides agree with TRBD1. TRBV23-1 is flagged as an ORF with uncertain function. V dropped 3 bases and J dropped 1; count of bases not matched to a gene: 5. This CDR3 is built from 17 residues. CDR3 sequence: CASSQIDRGSYNSPLHF. The CDR3, as DNA: TGCGCCAGCAGTCAGATCGACAGGGGATCCTATAATTCACCCCTCCACTTT.

This rearrangement joins TRBV24-1 to TRBJ2-2; D possibly corresponds to TRBD1 (6 bases). The CDR3 runs to 14 residues. The germline V gene encodes CDR1 KGHDR and CDR2 SFDVKD. V lost 8 bases and J 1 base, leaving 10 bases between the germline ends. In nucleotides, the CDR3 is TGTGCCACCACCGGGACAATGAACACCGGGGAGCTGTTTTTT. It is translated as CATTGTMNTGELFF.

The chain employs TRBV6-5 and TRBJ2-1, with 12 bases that match TRBD2. The CDR3 is 15 residues long. Germline CDR1 and CDR2: MNHEY and SVGAGI. Trimming took 7 bases from V and 3 from J; bases not matched to a gene: 4. The CDR3 protein is CASKTGLAGYNEQFF. The CDR3 region has the DNA TGTGCCAGCAAGACGGGACTAGCGGGCTACAATGAGCAGTTCTTC.

The chain employs TRBV4-3 and TRBJ1-1; the D gene is possibly TRBD1 (5 bases). In germline, CDR1 is LGHNA, CDR2 YSLEER. This CDR3 region has 17 residues. The V gene lost 1 base and the J gene lost 4 bases, with 19 bases spanning the gap. The CDR3 nucleotides are TGCGCCAGCAGCCAAGCCCCCCCAGCCCAAAGGGGCACTGAAGCTTTCTTT. It specifies CASSQAPPAQRGTEAFF.

This rearrangement joins TRBV4-1 to TRBJ1-3; D might be TRBD1 (5 bases). Between the trimmed V and J ends, which lost 4 bases and 5 bases, there was a span of 21 bases. CDR1 is MGHRA and CDR2 is YSYEKL in the germline V gene. The CDR3 extends over 17 amino acids. CDR3 bases: TGCGCCAGCAGCCCAGGCGGGGGACGGAGTTATCGAAACACCATATATTTT. Encoded protein: CASSPGGGRSYRNTIYF.

This chain links TRBV18 with TRBJ1-1; maybe TRBD1 (6 bases). Trimming shortened V by 0 bases and J by 8 bases, and 13 bases separated the two germline ends. This CDR3 has 14 amino acids. The germline V gene has CDR1 KGHSH and CDR2 LQKENI. CDR3 sequence (DNA): TGTGCCAGCTCACCACCGTCCCGACAGGACGAAGCTTTCTTT. Encoded protein: CASSPPSRQDEAFF.

This chain joins TRBV28 and TRBJ2-7, with 8 bases identical to TRBD1. The CDR3 runs to 15 residues. V dropped 5 bases and J dropped 3; count of bases not matched to a gene: 9. Germline CDR1 and CDR2: MDHEN and SYDVKM. This chain's CDR3 is CASSGNQGASYEQYF. The CDR3 DNA reads as TGTGCCAGCAGTGGGAATCAGGGGGCGAGCTACGAGCAGTACTTC.

This chain links TRBV18 with TRBJ2-7, with 7 positions matching TRBD1. Germline CDR1 is KGHSH and CDR2 is LQKENI. Germline trimming cut 4 bases from V and 3 bases from J; bases unmatched to any gene: 9. This CDR3 has 15 residues. CDR3 sequence reads: CASSLNRDSFYEQYF. The DNA for the CDR3 is TGTGCCAGCTCACTAAACCGGGACAGCTTCTACGAGCAGTACTTC.